This TCR beta chain emerged from a study of Ad26.COV2.S vaccination and SARS-CoV-2 variants. Looking at the study overall: In the COV1001 trial, the donor was in the Ad26.COV2.S arm.

Treatment defined: some 20 received Ad26.COV2.S at low or high dose, single or two shots; roughly five received placebo; per-sample allocation not given. The samples were gathered on day 63 after the first injection of vaccine or placebo. It was an adult aged 18-55 years in Boston who was the donor. Ad26 vector vaccine expressed Wuhan-strain SARS-CoV-2 spike. Study-wide results and limits: The TCR breadth and depth analyses may have produced an underestimate of total T cell responses.

Concerning this clone: No antigen is known for it.

CDR1 SEHNR and CDR2 FQNEAQ come from the germline V gene (reference sequence). V shed 3 bases, J shed 9 bases, and the junction held 10 bases outside the gene matches. The CDR3 consists of 16 residues. TCRdb's copy holds only in-frame clones and misses some; the assay was immunoSEQ multiplex PCR. The sample holds about 410,000 clones, 80% to 90% seen once. This TCR was sampled from a person between 18 and 65 years old who received the Ad26.COV2.S COVID-19 vaccine or a placebo. The chain employs TRBV7-9 and TRBJ1-6, with 8 bases identical to TRBD1. Specimen: peripheral blood, collected in a trial of Ad26.COV2.S vaccine versus placebo. The DNA for the CDR3 is TGTGCCAGCAGCTTTGGTGGGACAGGTCCAGCTTCACCCCTCCACTTT. Its translation is CASSFGGTGPASPLHF.